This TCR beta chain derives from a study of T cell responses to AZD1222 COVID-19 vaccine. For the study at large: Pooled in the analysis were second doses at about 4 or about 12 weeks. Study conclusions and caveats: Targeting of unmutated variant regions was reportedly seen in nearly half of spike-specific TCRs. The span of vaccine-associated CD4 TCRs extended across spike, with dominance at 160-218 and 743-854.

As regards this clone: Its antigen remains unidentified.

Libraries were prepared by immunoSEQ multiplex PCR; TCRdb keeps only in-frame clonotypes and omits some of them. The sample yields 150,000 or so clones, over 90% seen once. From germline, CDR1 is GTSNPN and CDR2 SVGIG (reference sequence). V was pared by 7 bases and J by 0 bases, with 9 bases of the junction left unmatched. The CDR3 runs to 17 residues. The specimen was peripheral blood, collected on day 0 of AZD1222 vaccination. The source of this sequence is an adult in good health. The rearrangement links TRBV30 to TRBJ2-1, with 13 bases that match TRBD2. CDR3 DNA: TGTGCCTTTACCGGGACTAGCGGGACGAGCTCCTACAATGAGCAGTTCTTC. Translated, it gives CAFTGTSGTSSYNEQFF.